Given below is one T cell receptor beta chain in context. In this sample, this clonotype turned up a few times. No cognate antigen has been identified for it. A much larger clone differs from this one at a single base, so this may be a read error. Library method: multiplex PCR. Sequencer: Illumina HiSeq 2500. TCRbeta libraries were constructed through three rounds of nested PCR with primers (Table S4) according to protocols adapted from ARM-PCR. Before sequencing, PCR products of 200-500 bp were excised from the gel and purified with the QIAquick gel extraction kit. As for the original processing: Trimmomatic was used to clean the reads, FLASH was used to merge the reads into complete CDR3 sequences, and MiTCR was used to assign the reads to V(D)J germline segments. Clonal diversity was calculated as the inverse Simpson's index using VDJtools. A read counted as productive if the sequence was in-frame and lacked a premature stop codon. The raw public reads went through TCRdb reprocessing: fastp at Q25, MiXCR clone calling, in-frame beta chains kept. Every distinct CDR3 protein forms one entry, paired with its most common genes and DNA. TCRdb's processing, not the study's, gives the V and J calls here. A total of 90,000 to 110,000 distinct CDR3 sequences appear in this sample, 60% to 80% of them only once. The ten biggest clones cover 35% to 40% of the sample.

Per the germline V gene, SGHDT is the CDR1 and YYEEEE is the CDR2. From the cysteine through the phenylalanine, the CDR3 covers 14 amino acids. Only CDR3 DNA remains: 42 bases, in frame from the first base. The data were taken from a study of tumor and adjacent non-tumor tissue in lung cancer listed by TCRdb under 2018. Describing the broader study: Of the cohort, 12 patients had adenocarcinoma, 2 had squamous cell carcinoma and 1 had small cell lung cancer. For each patient, one tumor sample and one normal lung sample were taken, giving around 31 paired specimens that underwent TCRbeta CDR3 sequencing. Sequencing generated a total of more than 100 million productive TCRbeta reads, averaging around 4.2 million reads per sample. The study compared bulk TCRbeta repertoires from lung tumor tissue and matched distant non-tumor lung tissue of some 15 lung cancer patients. Ages among the roughly 15 patients ranged from roughly 30 to 85 years, there were ten or so men and 5 women, and disease was at TNM stage I to III.

On the study overall, not on this receptor specifically: A significantly larger cumulative share of the repertoire was made up by the top 100 clones in normal lung than in tumor tissue. With only approximately 16 patients in the cohort, the authors noted that larger samples and more detailed clinical data are needed. Because peripheral blood was not sequenced, the blood TCRbeta repertoires of the lung cancer patients in the study went unexamined. Tumor tissue showed significantly greater TCR diversity (inverse Simpson) than normal lung tissue (roughly 430 vs 170, P = 0.0075, Mann-Whitney U test). The sequencing platform is not named in the methods, and unique molecular identifiers are not mentioned. TCR diversity was significantly higher in younger patients, and higher tumor TCR diversity was associated with shorter overall and disease-free survival.

RNA was isolated from bulk unsorted tissue, and RNA quality was assessed with a NanoDrop ND-1000 and an Agilent 2100. The donors were newly diagnosed lung cancer patients admitted for thoracic surgery in China from August to November 2014 who had not received prior chemotherapy. Patients who had received previous radiotherapy or chemotherapy, or who had another concurrent cancer, were excluded from the study. Surgical tissue pieces of roughly 1-2.2 cm3 were preserved in RNAlater solution and were kept at -80 degrees C until use. Sequenced sample: lung tumor tissue. The rearrangement combines TRBV5-6 with TRBJ2-3, with no D gene named confidently. The TCR originated in a woman between 55 and 75 years old with non-small cell lung cancer. The nucleotide sequence reads as follows: TGTGCCAGCAGCTTGGGTCATTCCACATATACGCAGTATTTT. Translated, this gives CASSLGHSTYTQYF.